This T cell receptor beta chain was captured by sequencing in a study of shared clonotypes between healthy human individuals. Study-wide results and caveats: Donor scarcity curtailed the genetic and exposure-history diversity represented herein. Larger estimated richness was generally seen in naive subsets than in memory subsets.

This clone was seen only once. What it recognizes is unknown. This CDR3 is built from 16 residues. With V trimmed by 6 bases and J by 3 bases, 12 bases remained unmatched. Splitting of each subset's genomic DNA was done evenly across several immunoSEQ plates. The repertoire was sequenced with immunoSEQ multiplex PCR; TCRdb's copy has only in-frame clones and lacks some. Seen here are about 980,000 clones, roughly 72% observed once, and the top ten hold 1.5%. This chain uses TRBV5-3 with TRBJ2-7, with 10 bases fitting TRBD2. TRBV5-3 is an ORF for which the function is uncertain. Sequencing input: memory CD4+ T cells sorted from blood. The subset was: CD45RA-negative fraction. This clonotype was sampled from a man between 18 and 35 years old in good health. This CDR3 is CARIASGSKCDYEQYF. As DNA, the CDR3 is TGTGCCAGAATAGCTAGCGGGAGTAAGTGTGACTACGAGCAGTACTTC.